The 19 T cell receptor beta chains given below trace back to one sample, sequenced in a study of blood T cells in healthy people across ages. Combining a sample-barcoded 5' primer with a J-beta primer mix, a second PCR ran for 7 to 11 cycles. A single record per CDR3 protein comes from TCRdb applying MiXCR to the 5' RACE reads. The data contain about 1,500,000 distinct CDR3 sequences, approximately 28% of them seen just once; the ten biggest clones take up over 7%. The sequencing input was blood. The source is a woman between 25 and 40 years old in good health.

This clonotype has more than one count but fewer than ten. Germline is not matched at one junction end, which may reflect a read error. The chain links TRBV28 to TRBJ2-6; no definite D call. The CDR3 runs 15 residues. Germline-derived CDR1 and CDR2 are MDHEN and SYDVKM. The CDR3 spells CASSPASSEANVLTF. The CDR3 bases are TGTGCCAGTAGCCCTGCGAGCTCTGAGGCCAACGTCCTGACTTTC.

This chain links TRBV6-6 with TRBJ2-7; 7 bases match TRBD2. The CDR3 spans 13 residues. CDR1 and CDR2 (germline): MNHNY, SVGAGI (reference sequence). The V gene end was trimmed by 7 bases and the J gene end by 5 bases; junction bases not matched to a gene: 8. CDR3 sequence (DNA): TGTGCCAGCAATGCGGGAGATCGGCACGAGCAGTACTTC. Translation: CASNAGDRHEQYF.

The V call is TRBV6-5, the J call TRBJ1-5; 8 bases match TRBD1. The J segment lost 9 bases and the V segment lost 2 bases, leaving 3 bases of the junction unmatched. The germline V gene encodes CDR1 MNHEY and CDR2 SVGAGI. This CDR3 comprises 13 residues. The chain's CDR3 is CASSYTGTGPQHF. CDR3 DNA: TGTGCCAGCAGTTACACAGGGACAGGGCCCCAGCATTTT.

Comment on this clonotype: Relative to the germline gene, one junction end is altered; a read error may explain this. This chain connects TRBV9 to TRBJ2-6, with 7 bases aligning to TRBD1. The germline V gene has CDR1 SGDLS and CDR2 YYNGEE. The CDR3 sequence is 17 residues long. The CDR3 coding sequence is TGTGCCAGCAGCGTAGAGATTACAGGGGCTGGGGCCAACGTCCGGACTTTC. Protein: CASSVEITGAGANVRTF.

On this clonotype: A much bigger clone sits one base away, suggesting this may be a read error. The V call is TRBV6-5, the J call TRBJ1-1; D perhaps matches TRBD1 (5 bases). The CDR3 consists of 13 residues. CDR1 is MNHEY and CDR2 is SVGAGI in the germline V gene. Trimming removed 6 bases at V and 2 bases at J, with 10 bases between. For the CDR3, the DNA is TGTGCCAGCAGCAAGACAGACAACACTGAAGCTTTCTTT. Translation: CASSKTDNTEAFF.

This clonotype was seen at least ten times. The gene calls are TRBV28 and TRBJ2-5, with unresolved D. This CDR3 has 13 residues. Deletions cut 7 bases from V and 11 bases from J, with 20 bases between. Germline V lookup: CDR1 MDHEN, CDR2 SYDVKM. The CDR3 DNA reads TGTGCCAGCAAAGATGTCGGGTTCTTGGAGCAGTACTTC. Its protein is CASKDVGFLEQYF.

The V and J genes are TRBV14 and TRBJ2-2; D gene ambiguous. CDR3 length equals 15 residues. From germline, CDR1 is SGHDN and CDR2 FVKESK. Trimming shortened V by 4 bases and J by 5 bases, and 14 bases separated the two germline ends. The CDR3 is CASSPYFAGTGELFF. CDR3 sequence (DNA): TGTGCCAGCAGCCCCTACTTTGCAGGTACCGGGGAGCTGTTTTTT.

This clonotype was seen only a few times. V is TRBV12-3 or TRBV12-4 and J is TRBJ1-2; D perhaps matches TRBD1 (5 bases). The CDR3 totals 12 residues. The V end lost 4 bases, the J end lost 7 bases, and 10 bases lay between the germline ends. The CDR3 sequence is CASSWGTGGYTF. DNA for the CDR3: TGTGCCAGCAGTTGGGGGACGGGTGGCTACACCTTC.

In its sample, this clonotype was seen a few times. The rearrangement links TRBV5-1 to TRBJ1-2; D perhaps matches TRBD1 (5 bases). This CDR3 is 14 amino acids long. The germline V gene encodes CDR1 SGHRS and CDR2 YFSETQ. V was cut by 5 bases and J by 3 bases, with 14 bases left in between. The CDR3 is CASRIAVGDYGYTF. The CDR3 DNA reads as TGCGCCAGCAGGATAGCAGTAGGGGACTATGGCTACACCTTC.

This clonotype was detected a few times. This chain links TRBV11-3 with TRBJ2-1, with TRBD2 as a possible D gene (6 bases). Between the trimmed V and J ends, which lost 3 bases and 3 bases, there was a span of 15 bases. Germline CDR1 is SGHNT and CDR2 is YENEEA. The CDR3 is 16 residues long. This CDR3 reads CASSFYPSAGYNEQFF. The CDR3 DNA follows: TGTGCCAGCAGCTTCTATCCTAGCGCCGGCTACAATGAGCAGTTCTTC.

V and J are TRBV3-1 and TRBJ1-2, with a tentative D call TRBD1 (5 bases). This CDR3 has 13 residues. Trimming removed 0 bases from V and 9 bases from J, with 11 bases in between. The V gene's germline CDR1 is LGHDT and CDR2 YNNKEL (reference sequence). The CDR3 nucleotides read TGTGCCAGCAGCCAAGATAACGAGGGACGCTACACCTTC. This codes for CASSQDNEGRYTF.

The chain uses TRBV5-1 and TRBJ2-3; no firm D call. Germline CDR1 and CDR2: SGHRS and YFSETQ. The CDR3 sequence is 14 residues long. The V end was cut by 3 bases, the J end by 1 base, with 9 bases between. The CDR3 DNA is TGCGCCAGCAGCTCGGCTTCACGCACAGATACGCAGTATTTT. It yields the protein CASSSASRTDTQYF.

This clonotype came up once. The chain recombines TRBV24-1 with TRBJ2-1; D may be TRBD1 or TRBD2 (5 bases each). CDR1 is KGHDR, CDR2 SFDVKD, per germline. Trimming shortened V by 4 bases and J by 7 bases, and 16 bases separated the two germline ends. This CDR3 region has 15 residues. CDR3 bases: TGTGCCACCAGTGACCCCCACAAGGGGAGAAATGAGCAGTTCTTC. It codes for CATSDPHKGRNEQFF.

This clonotype has only a few counts. One junction end does not reproduce the germline sequence, and a read error may be involved. This rearrangement joins TRBV7-8 to TRBJ2-1; 8 bases map to TRBD2. Germline V CDR1 and CDR2: SGHVS, FQNEAQ. The CDR3 contains 17 residues. The CDR3 DNA reads TGTACCAGCAGCATCGAGGTAGCGGGGAAAATGTACAATGAGCAGTTCTTC. Its protein product is CTSSIEVAGKMYNEQFF.

The V gene is TRBV2, the J gene TRBJ2-3, with 10 bases fitting TRBD2. Per the germline V gene, CDR1 is SNHLY and CDR2 is FYNNEI. Unmatched junction bases numbered 5, after V lost 6 bases and J lost 2 bases. This CDR3 has 15 amino acids. The CDR3 region has the DNA TGTGCCAGCAGGGGCCTAGCGGGGGACACAGATACGCAGTATTTT. Translation: CASRGLAGDTDTQYF.

To note about this clonotype: One end of the junction fails to match germline, which may point to a read error. The genes are TRBV29-1 and TRBJ1-5; TRBD1 matches 9 bases. The CDR3 covers 14 residues. Germline CDR1 is SQVTM and CDR2 is ANQGSEA. Here the CDR3 DNA reads TGCAGCGTGGTAACAGGGGGCGGCAATCAGACCCAGCATTTT. The encoded protein is CSVVTGGGNQTQHF.

As for this clonotype: The junction and the germline gene differ at one end; a read error may be behind it. The V gene is TRBV2, the J gene TRBJ2-1, with no clear D. The germline V gene has CDR1 SNHLY and CDR2 FYNNEI. CDR3 size: 15 residues. The CDR3 here is CASSEFELSYNKQFF. CDR3 DNA: TGTGCCAGCAGTGAATTCGAGTTGTCCTACAATAAGCAGTTCTTC.

The CDR3 loop is CASSSNGPDYNEQFF. The CDR3, as DNA: TGTGCCAGCAGCTCGAACGGGCCTGACTACAATGAGCAGTTCTTC. The rearrangement uses TRBV7-2 and TRBJ2-1; unclear D gene. The V and J ends lost 4 bases and 3 bases respectively, with 13 bases between them. The CDR3 loop spans 15 amino acids. The germline V gene has CDR1 SGHTA and CDR2 FQGNSA.

The chain recombines TRBV9 with TRBJ1-2, with TRBD1 identical over 8 bases. The ends lost 0 bases at V and 8 bases at J; junction bases unmatched: 12. Germline loops: CDR1 SGDLS, CDR2 YYNGEE. The length of the CDR3 is 16 residues. CDR3 DNA: TGTGCCAGCAGCGTAGATTCACCAGGACAGGGTGGAGGCTACACCTTC. Its translation is CASSVDSPGQGGGYTF.